The 16 T cell receptor beta chains below all came from one sample that was sequenced in a study of blood T cell repertoires in COVID-19. TCRdb keeps only in-frame clones here, not all; method: immunoSEQ multiplex PCR. The table records roughly 380,000 clones, 89% of them present only once. Sequencing used peripheral blood. These receptors all come from a woman aged 55-69 years with COVID-19, enrolled during active disease.

The gene calls are TRBV2 and TRBJ1-1; D not certain. V was trimmed by 10 bases and J by 0 bases, leaving 15 bases between them. CDR3 size: 14 residues. Germline CDR1 and CDR2: SNHLY and FYNNEI. The CDR3 bases are TGTGCCACCTCTTTACACGGAGTGAACACTGAAGCTTTCTTT. Its protein product is CATSLHGVNTEAFF.

The rearrangement links TRBV28 to TRBJ1-6; D is perhaps TRBD1 (5 bases). This CDR3 contains 12 residues. Trimming removed 11 bases at V and 7 bases at J, with 12 bases between. CDR1 is MDHEN, CDR2 SYDVKM, per germline. The CDR3 loop is CAGGEQNSPLHF. The CDR3 DNA follows: TGTGCCGGGGGGGAGCAGAATTCACCCCTCCACTTT.

The rearrangement uses TRBV9 and TRBJ2-7; 9 bases map to TRBD2. V trimming: 0 bases; J trimming: 3 bases; junction bases outside the gene matches: 7. There are 16 residues in the CDR3. The germline V gene has CDR1 SGDLS and CDR2 YYNGEE. The CDR3 DNA reads as TGTGCCAGCAGCGTAGCTCCCAGCGGGGGGTTCTACGAGCAGTACTTC. Translated: CASSVAPSGGFYEQYF.

The rearrangement uses TRBV12-5 and TRBJ2-1; tentative D call: TRBD2 (7 bases). The CDR3 runs 17 residues. V lost 5 bases, J lost 9 bases, and 26 bases lay in between. The germline V gene encodes CDR1 LGHNT and CDR2 FRNRAP. CDR3 in DNA: TGTGCTAGTGGTCCACGGCAGGGGAGGGGTGTCTACGGTGAGCAGTTCTTC. It encodes CASGPRQGRGVYGEQFF.

The chain has TRBV6-5 and TRBJ2-3, with TRBD1 matching over 7 bases. Per germline, CDR1 MNHEY and CDR2 SVGAGI. This CDR3 region has 14 residues. Trimming at V came to 6 bases and at J to 1 base, leaving 4 bases not matched to a gene. CDR3 residues: CASRGTGGTDTQYF. For the CDR3, the DNA is TGTGCCAGCAGAGGAACAGGGGGCACAGATACGCAGTATTTT.

CDR3 amino acids: CASSLVGGDTEAFF. The CDR3 region has the DNA TGTGCCAGCAGCTTAGTGGGGGGGGACACTGAAGCTTTCTTT. This chain links TRBV11-2 with TRBJ1-1, with D possibly being TRBD1 (5 bases). Germline CDR1 reads SGHAT; CDR2 reads FQNNGV. CDR3 length: 14 residues. V dropped 1 base and J dropped 3 bases, with 9 bases sitting between them.

The rearrangement uses TRBV7-2 and TRBJ1-6, with D perhaps matching TRBD1 (6 bases). Germline CDR1 SGHTA, CDR2 FQGNSA. With 5 bases removed from V and 7 bases from J, the gap between germline ends came to 12 bases. The CDR3 consists of 14 residues. CDR3 sequence: CASSLDRLNSPLHF. The CDR3 DNA reads as TGTGCCAGCAGCCTCGACAGGTTAAATTCACCCCTCCACTTT.

CDR3 nucleotide sequence: TGTGCCATCAGTGAGCCTTTGACAGGAGGCAATGAGCAGTTCTTC. Its translation: CAISEPLTGGNEQFF. The chain combines TRBV10-3 with TRBJ2-1, with D perhaps TRBD1 (6 bases). Trimming took off 2 bases at V and 6 bases at J, with 14 bases between the two ends. Germline CDR1 and CDR2: ENHRY and SYGVKD. This CDR3 has 15 residues.

The CDR3 loop is CASSLAASRRADTQYF. The DNA for the CDR3 is TGCGCCAGCAGCTTGGCGGCTAGCCGTCGTGCAGATACGCAGTATTTT. The chain joins TRBV5-1 to TRBJ2-3; a possible D gene is TRBD2 (5 bases). Germline loops: CDR1 SGHRS, CDR2 YFSETQ. This CDR3 has 16 amino acids. V lost 0 bases to trimming and J lost 4 bases, with 15 bases between them.

The chain recombines TRBV5-8 with TRBJ1-1, with D possibly being TRBD1 (5 bases). Germline assignment: CDR1 SGHTS and CDR2 YDEGEE. The CDR3 consists of 15 residues. V dropped 2 bases and J dropped 3 bases, with 14 bases sitting between them. The DNA for the CDR3 is TGTGCCAGCAGCTTTCTGGCAGGGAGGGACACTGAAGCTTTCTTT. This gives the protein CASSFLAGRDTEAFF.

This chain links TRBV27 with TRBJ1-1, with D possibly being TRBD1 (5 bases). The CDR3 consists of 15 residues. The germline gives CDR1 MNHEY, CDR2 SMNVEV (reference sequence). The V end was cut by 4 bases, the J end by 4 bases, with 16 bases between. The CDR3 DNA reads as TGTGCCAGCAGTTCGGGACTCGGGGGAAGCACTGAAGCTTTCTTT. Its translation: CASSSGLGGSTEAFF.

This clone was seen just once. The chain links TRBV5-1 to TRBJ1-2; perhaps TRBD1 as D (5 bases). Trimming shortened V by 7 bases and J by 3 bases, and 13 bases separated the two germline ends. The CDR3 is 13 amino acids. CDR1 is SGHRS, CDR2 YFSETQ, per germline. Written as DNA, the CDR3 is TGCGCCAGCGCCACCGGGACTTACTATGGCTACACCTTC. Translated, it gives CASATGTYYGYTF.

The rearrangement uses TRBV11-2 and TRBJ2-5; TRBD2 agrees at 8 bases. CDR3 size: 16 residues. CDR1 is SGHAT and CDR2 is FQNNGV in the germline V gene. After removal of 1 base from V and 1 base from J, the junction contained 5 bases not matched to a gene. As DNA, the CDR3 is TGTGCCAGCAGCTTAGCCAAAGCGGGGGTCCAAGAGACCCAGTACTTC. Amino acid sequence: CASSLAKAGVQETQYF.

The rearrangement joins TRBV6-6 to TRBJ2-6; D perhaps matches TRBD2 (5 bases). CDR1 and CDR2 (germline): MNHNY, SVGAGI (reference sequence). V lost 5 bases and J 0 bases, leaving 17 bases between the germline ends. The CDR3 is made up of 18 amino acids. CDR3 region: CASSPLGVSNSGANVLTF. DNA for the CDR3: TGTGCCAGCAGTCCGCTCGGGGTTAGCAACTCTGGGGCCAACGTCCTGACTTTC.

The rearrangement joins TRBV11-2 to TRBJ1-3, with TRBD1 matching over 7 bases. V lost 1 base, J lost 7 bases, and 4 bases stayed unmatched. Germline assignment: CDR1 SGHAT and CDR2 FQNNGV. The CDR3 contains 14 residues. This chain's CDR3 is CASSLGQGENTIYF. The CDR3 DNA is TGTGCCAGCAGCTTAGGACAGGGAGAGAACACCATATATTTT. Using reference TRBV11-2 and TRBJ1-3 for the parts outside the CDR3, the full variable domain is EAGVAQSPRYKIIEKRQSVAFWCNPISGHATLYWYQQILGQGPKLLIQFQNNGVVDDSQLPKDRFSAERLKGVDSTLKIQPAKLEDSAVYLCASSLGQGENTIYFGEGSWLTVV.

The rearrangement uses TRBV10-3 and TRBJ2-2; 10 nucleotides match TRBD2. The CDR3 is made up of 16 amino acids. The V and J ends lost 1 base and 6 bases, in that order; junction bases with no gene match: 5. In germline, CDR1 is ENHRY, CDR2 SYGVKD. CDR3 nucleotide sequence: TGTGCCATCAGTGAGTTTGGACTAGCGGTTTCCGGGGAGCTGTTTTTT. As protein: CAISEFGLAVSGELFF.